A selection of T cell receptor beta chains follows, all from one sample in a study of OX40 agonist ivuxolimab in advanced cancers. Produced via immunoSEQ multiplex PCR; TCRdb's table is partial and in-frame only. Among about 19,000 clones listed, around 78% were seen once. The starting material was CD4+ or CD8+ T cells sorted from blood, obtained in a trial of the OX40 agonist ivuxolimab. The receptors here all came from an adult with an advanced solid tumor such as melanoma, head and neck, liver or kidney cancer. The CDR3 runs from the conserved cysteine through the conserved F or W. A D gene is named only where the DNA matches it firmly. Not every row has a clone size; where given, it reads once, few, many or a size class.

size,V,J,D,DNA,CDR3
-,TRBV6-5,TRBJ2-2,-,TGTGCCAGCAGCCCAAGGGGGGAGAACACCGGGGAGCTGTTTTTT,CASSPRGENTGELFF
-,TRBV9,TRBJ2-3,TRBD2,TGTGCCAGCAGCGTCAGCGGGAGACTAGATACGCAGTATTTT,CASSVSGRLDTQYF
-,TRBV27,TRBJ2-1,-,TGTGCCAGCAGTTTAACAGGGATCTACAATGAGCAGTTCTTC,CASSLTGIYNEQFF
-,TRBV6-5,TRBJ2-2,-,TGTGCCAGCAGCCAGGGGAGGGGGGAGCTGTTTTTT,CASSQGRGELFF
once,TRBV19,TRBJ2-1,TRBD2,TGTGCCAGTAGTAGCTCTAGCGGAGGGAACAATGAGCAGTTCTTC,CASSSSSGGNNEQFF
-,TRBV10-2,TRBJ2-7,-,TGCGCCAGCAGTGATTACGAGCAGTACTTC,CASSDYEQYF
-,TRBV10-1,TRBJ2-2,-,TGCGCCAGCAGTGACTCCGGGGAGCTGTTTTTT,CASSDSGELFF
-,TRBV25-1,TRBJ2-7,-,TGTGCCAGCAGTGAATTGGGACCCTCCTACGAGCAGTACTTC,CASSELGPSYEQYF
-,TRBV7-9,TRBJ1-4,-,TGTGCCAGCAGCTCTGGACATGAAAAACTGTTTTTT,CASSSGHEKLFF
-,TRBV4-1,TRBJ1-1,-,TGCGCCAGCAGCCATAGGACAGAGCTGAACACTGAAGCTTTCTTT,CASSHRTELNTEAFF
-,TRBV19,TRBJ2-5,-,TGTGCCAGTAGTATACTAGTATACGAGACCCAGTACTTC,CASSILVYETQYF
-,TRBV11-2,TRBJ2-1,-,TGTGCCAGCGCCTTCAGCAGGGGAAGTTGGCTCGAGCAGTTCTTC,CASAFSRGSWLEQFF
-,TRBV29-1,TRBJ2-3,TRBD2,TGCAGCGTTGGCGGGACTAGGACAGATACGCAGTATTTT,CSVGGTRTDTQYF
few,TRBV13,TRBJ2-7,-,TGTGCCAGCAGCTTAGGGCGCTACGAGCAGTACTTC,CASSLGRYEQYF
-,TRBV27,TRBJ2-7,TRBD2,TGTGCCAGCAGTACCCGGGACTATTCCTACGAGCAGTACTTC,CASSTRDYSYEQYF
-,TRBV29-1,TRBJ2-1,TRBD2,TGCAGCGCCGGACTAGCGGGAGTGGAGCAGTTCTTC,CSAGLAGVEQFF
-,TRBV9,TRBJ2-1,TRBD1,TGTGCCAGCAGCGTAGCGGGACAGGGGGATGGTGAGCAGTTCTTC,CASSVAGQGDGEQFF
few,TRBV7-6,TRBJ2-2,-,TGTGCCAGCAGCTCTGCGGGGCCGAACACCGGGGAGCTGTTTTTT,CASSSAGPNTGELFF
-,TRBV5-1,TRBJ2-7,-,TGCGCCAGCAGCTTGGCGGACGGTTACGAGCAGTACTTC,CASSLADGYEQYF
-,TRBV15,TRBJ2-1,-,TGTGCCACCAGCAGAGATGGAGTGAGCTCCTACAATGAGCAGTTCTTC,CATSRDGVSSYNEQFF
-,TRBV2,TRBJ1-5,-,TGTGCCAGCGGGGACTCGTCGGGCGGCGGTCAGCCCCAGCATTTT,CASGDSSGGGQPQHF
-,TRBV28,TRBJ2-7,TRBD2,TGTGCCAGCAGTTCAGGACTAGCGGTCCGCTCCTACGAGCAGTACTTC,CASSSGLAVRSYEQYF